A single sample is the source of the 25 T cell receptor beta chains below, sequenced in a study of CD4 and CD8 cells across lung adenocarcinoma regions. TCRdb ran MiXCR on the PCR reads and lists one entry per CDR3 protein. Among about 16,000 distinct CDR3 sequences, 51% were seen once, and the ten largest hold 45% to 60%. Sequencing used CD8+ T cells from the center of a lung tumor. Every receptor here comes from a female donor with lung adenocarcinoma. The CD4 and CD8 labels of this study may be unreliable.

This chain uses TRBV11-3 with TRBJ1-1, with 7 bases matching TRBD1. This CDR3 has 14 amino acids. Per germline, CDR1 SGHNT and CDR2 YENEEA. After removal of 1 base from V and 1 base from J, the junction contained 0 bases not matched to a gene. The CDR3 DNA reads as TGTGCCAGCAGCTTAGGACAGGGGAACACTGAAGCTTTCTTT. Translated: CASSLGQGNTEAFF.

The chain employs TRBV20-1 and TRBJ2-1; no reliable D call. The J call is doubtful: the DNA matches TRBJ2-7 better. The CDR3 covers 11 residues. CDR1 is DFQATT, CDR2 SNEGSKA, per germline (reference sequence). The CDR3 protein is CSARKNYEQYF. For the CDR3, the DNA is TGCAGTGCTCGCAAGAACTACGAGCAGTACTTC.

The CDR3 bases are TGCGCCAGCAGTGCCACGGGGGGGTGTGCCAAAGATATGCAGTACTTC. It specifies CASSATGGCAKDMQYF. V is TRBV10-2 and J is TRBJ2-4, with 8 positions matching TRBD2. The V segment lost 4 bases and the J segment 13 bases; nucleotides outside the gene matches: 18. The CDR3 is 16 amino acids. Germline V gene lookup returns CDR1 WSHSY and CDR2 SAAADI.

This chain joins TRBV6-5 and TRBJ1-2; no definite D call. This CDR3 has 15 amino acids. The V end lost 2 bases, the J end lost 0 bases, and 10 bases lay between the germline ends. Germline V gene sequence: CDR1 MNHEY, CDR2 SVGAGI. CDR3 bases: TGTGCCAGCAGTTACACACCCTCCTCTAACTATGGCTACACCTTC. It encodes CASSYTPSSNYGYTF.

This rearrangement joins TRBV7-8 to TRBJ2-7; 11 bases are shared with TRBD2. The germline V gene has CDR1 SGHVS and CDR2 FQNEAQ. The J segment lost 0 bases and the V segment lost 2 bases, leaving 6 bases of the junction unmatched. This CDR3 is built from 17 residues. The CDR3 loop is CASSLSSGGTYSYEQYF. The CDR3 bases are TGTGCCAGCAGCTTATCTAGCGGGGGGACCTACTCCTACGAGCAGTACTTC. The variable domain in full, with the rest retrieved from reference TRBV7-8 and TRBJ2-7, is GAGVSQSPRYKVAKRGQDVALRCDPISGHVSLFWYQQALGQGPEFLTYFQNEAQLDKSGLPSDRFFAERPEGSVSTLKIQRTQQEDSAVYLCASSLSSGGTYSYEQYFGPGTRLTVT.

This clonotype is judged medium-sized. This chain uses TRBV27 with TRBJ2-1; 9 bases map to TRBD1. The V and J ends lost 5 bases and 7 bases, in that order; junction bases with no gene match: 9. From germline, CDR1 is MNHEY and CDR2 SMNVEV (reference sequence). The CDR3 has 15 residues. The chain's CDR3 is CASSPGTGWMNEQFF. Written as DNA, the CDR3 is TGTGCCAGCAGTCCCGGGACAGGGTGGATGAATGAGCAGTTCTTC.

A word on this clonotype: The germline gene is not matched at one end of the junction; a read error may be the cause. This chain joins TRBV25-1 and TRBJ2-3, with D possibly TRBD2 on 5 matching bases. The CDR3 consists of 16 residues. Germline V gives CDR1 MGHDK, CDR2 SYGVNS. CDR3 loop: CASSERGSSSKDTQYF. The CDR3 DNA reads TGTGCCAGCAGTGAACGGGGTTCTTCAAGCAAAGATACTCAGTATTTT.

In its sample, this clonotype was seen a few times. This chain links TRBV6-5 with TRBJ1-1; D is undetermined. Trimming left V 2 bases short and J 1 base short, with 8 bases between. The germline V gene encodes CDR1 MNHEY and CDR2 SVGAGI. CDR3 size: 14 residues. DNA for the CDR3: TGTGCCAGCAGTTACCGGCAGACGAACACTGAAGCTTTCTTT. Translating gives CASSYRQTNTEAFF.

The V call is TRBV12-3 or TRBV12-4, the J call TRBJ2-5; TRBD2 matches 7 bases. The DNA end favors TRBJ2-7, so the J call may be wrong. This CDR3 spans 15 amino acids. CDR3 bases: TGTGCCAGCACTTGGGGGGGGGACTCCTCCTACGAGCAGTACTTC. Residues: CASTWGGDSSYEQYF.

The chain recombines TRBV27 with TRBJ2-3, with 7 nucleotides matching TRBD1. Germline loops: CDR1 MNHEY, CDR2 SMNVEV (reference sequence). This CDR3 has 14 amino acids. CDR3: CAGSGRQGRDTQYF. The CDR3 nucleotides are TGTGCGGGCAGTGGGCGACAGGGCAGAGATACGCAGTATTTT.

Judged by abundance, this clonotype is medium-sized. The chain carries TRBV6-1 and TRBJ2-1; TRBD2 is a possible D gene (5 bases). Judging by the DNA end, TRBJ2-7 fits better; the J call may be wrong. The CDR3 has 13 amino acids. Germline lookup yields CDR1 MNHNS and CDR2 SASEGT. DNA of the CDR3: TGTGCCAGCCTTGGGCAGAGGGCCTACGAGCAGTACTTC. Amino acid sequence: CASLGQRAYEQYF.

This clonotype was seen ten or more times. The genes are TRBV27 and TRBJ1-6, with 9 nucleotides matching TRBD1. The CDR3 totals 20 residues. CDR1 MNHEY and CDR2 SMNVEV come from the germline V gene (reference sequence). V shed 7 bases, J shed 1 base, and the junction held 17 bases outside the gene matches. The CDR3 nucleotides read TGTGCCAGCACCAAAAGTTATCCGGGACAGGGTGTTTCCTATAATTCACCCCTCCACTTT. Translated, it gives CASTKSYPGQGVSYNSPLHF.

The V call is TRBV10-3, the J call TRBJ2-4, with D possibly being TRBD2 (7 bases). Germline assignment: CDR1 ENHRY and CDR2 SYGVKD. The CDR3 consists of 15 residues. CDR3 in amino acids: CGTGDGGRDKNIQYF. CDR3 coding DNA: TGTGGCACGGGGGACGGGGGGCGGGACAAAAACATTCAGTACTTC.

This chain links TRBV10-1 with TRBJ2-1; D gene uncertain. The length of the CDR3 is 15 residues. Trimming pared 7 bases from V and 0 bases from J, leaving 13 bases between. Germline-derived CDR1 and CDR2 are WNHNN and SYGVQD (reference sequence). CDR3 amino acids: CASIKSWGSYNEQFF. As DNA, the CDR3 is TGCGCCAGCATCAAAAGTTGGGGCTCCTACAATGAGCAGTTCTTC.

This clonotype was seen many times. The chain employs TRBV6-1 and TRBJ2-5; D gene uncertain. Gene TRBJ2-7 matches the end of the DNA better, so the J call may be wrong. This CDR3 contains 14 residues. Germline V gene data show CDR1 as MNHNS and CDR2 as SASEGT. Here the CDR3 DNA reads TGTGCCAGCAGTGAAATGGCGGTCTCCTACGAGCAGTACTTC. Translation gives CASSEMAVSYEQYF.

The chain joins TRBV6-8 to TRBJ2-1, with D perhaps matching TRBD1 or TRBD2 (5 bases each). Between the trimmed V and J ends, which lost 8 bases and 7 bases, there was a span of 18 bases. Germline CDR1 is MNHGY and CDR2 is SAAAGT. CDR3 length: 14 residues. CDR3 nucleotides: TGTGCCAGCCCAAAGCGGCAGGGTCATAATGAGCAGTTCTTC. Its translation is CASPKRQGHNEQFF.

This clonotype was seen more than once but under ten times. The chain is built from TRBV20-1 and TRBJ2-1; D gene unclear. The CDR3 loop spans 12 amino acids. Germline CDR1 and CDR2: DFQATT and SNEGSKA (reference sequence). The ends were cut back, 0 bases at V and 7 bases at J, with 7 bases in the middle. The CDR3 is CSARDLKNEQFF. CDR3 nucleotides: TGCAGTGCTAGAGATCTCAAGAATGAGCAGTTCTTC.

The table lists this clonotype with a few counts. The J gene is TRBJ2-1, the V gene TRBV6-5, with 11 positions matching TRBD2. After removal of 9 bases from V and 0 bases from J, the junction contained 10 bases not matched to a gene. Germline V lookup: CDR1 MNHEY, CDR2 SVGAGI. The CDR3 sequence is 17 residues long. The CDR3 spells CASKSGLADSSYNEQFF. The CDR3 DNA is TGTGCCAGTAAATCGGGACTAGCGGACAGCTCCTACAATGAGCAGTTCTTC.

The CDR3 region is CASSYSRTGTGYTF. CDR3 nucleotide sequence: TGTGCCAGCAGTTACTCGAGGACAGGGACTGGCTACACCTTC. The chain has TRBV6-5 and TRBJ1-2, with TRBD1 matching 8 bases. Germline values: CDR1 MNHEY, CDR2 SVGAGI. This CDR3 spans 14 amino acids. V lost 0 bases, J lost 7 bases, and 4 bases stayed unmatched.

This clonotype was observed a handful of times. The CDR3 protein is CATTAGGGETQYF. The CDR3 DNA reads as TGTGCCACTACAGCAGGGGGGGGAGAGACCCAGTACTTC. The chain carries TRBV6-1 and TRBJ2-5; D tentatively fits TRBD1 or TRBD2 (7 bases each). Trimming took off 10 bases at V and 4 bases at J, with 16 bases between the two ends. The CDR3 is 13 residues long. Germline CDR1 is MNHNS and CDR2 is SASEGT.

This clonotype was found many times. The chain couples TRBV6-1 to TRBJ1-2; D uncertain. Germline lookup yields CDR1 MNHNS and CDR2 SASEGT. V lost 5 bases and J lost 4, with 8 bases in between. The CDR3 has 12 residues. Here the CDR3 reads CASSPAAYGYTF. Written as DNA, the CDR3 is TGTGCCAGCAGTCCCGCAGCCTATGGCTACACCTTC.

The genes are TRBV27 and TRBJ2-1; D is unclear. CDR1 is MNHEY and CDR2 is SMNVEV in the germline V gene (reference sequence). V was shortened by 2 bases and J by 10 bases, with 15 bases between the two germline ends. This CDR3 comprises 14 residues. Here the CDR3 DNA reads TGTGCCAGCAGTTTAAGGCGCGCCGGGTTCGAGCAGTTCTTC. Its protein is CASSLRRAGFEQFF.

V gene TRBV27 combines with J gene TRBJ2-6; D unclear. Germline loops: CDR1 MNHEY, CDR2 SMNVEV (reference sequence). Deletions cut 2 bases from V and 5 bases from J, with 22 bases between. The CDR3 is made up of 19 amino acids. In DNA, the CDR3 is TGTGCCAGCAGTTTAAATCCAGTTGAAAAGTCTCAGAGGGCCAACGTCCTGACTTTC. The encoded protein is CASSLNPVEKSQRANVLTF.

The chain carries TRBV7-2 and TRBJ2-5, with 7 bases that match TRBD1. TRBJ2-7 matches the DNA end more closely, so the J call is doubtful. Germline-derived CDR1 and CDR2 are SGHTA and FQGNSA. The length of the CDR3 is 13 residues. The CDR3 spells CASSGLRDSEQYF. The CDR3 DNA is TGTGCCAGCAGCGGCCTCCGGGACAGCGAGCAGTACTTC.

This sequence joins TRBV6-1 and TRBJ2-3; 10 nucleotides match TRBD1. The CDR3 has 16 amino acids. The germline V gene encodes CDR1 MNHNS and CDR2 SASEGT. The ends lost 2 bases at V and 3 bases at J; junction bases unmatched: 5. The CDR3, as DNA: TGTGCCAGCAGTGAATATGGACAGGGGGGAACAGATACGCAGTATTTT. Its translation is CASSEYGQGGTDTQYF.